This T cell receptor beta chain emerged from a study of blood T cell repertoires in COVID-19. Study overall: Donors in the United States, Italy and Spain gave samples during acute or convalescent COVID-19. Nucleic acid was either cDNA or gDNA, and it came from T cells, B-cell-depleted T cells, or PBMCs.

Looked up from germline, CDR1 is MNHNY and CDR2 is SVGAGI (reference sequence). The CDR3 extends over 15 amino acids. Deletions cut 7 bases from V and 5 bases from J, with 21 bases between. Authors' processing steps: Reference gene primers were amplified, and this amplification served to estimate nucleated cell counts. Using immunoSEQ multiplex PCR, the repertoire was profiled, and TCRdb retains in-frame clones only, with some absent. V, J and clone size were drawn from that table, and D and trimming were deduced from the DNA. The table records under 250,000 clones, more than 75% of them present only once.

This clonotype originated in a man at least 80 years old with acute or convalescent COVID-19. The chain carries TRBV6-6 and TRBJ2-7, with D possibly matching TRBD2 (6 bases). Sequencing was carried out using peripheral blood. As DNA, the CDR3 is TGTGCCAGCACGCGCCGGGACTCCACCTGGGACGAGCAGTACTTC. It specifies CASTRRDSTWDEQYF.